Each of the 17 T cell receptor beta chains below was sequenced from the same sample in a study of cytomegalovirus exposure and HLA in healthy donors. Primers included in the PCR were 60 Vbeta and 13 Jbeta primers. Sequencing was performed with immunoSEQ multiplex PCR; in TCRdb, only in-frame clones are kept and a portion is missing. This sample has approximately 190,000 clones, with 87% found just once. The sequenced sample consisted of PBMCs. These receptors originate from a man younger than 40 in good health and CMV-seronegative.

The rearrangement links TRBV7-8 to TRBJ2-3, with D unclear. This CDR3 has 11 residues. Germline CDR1 reads SGHVS; CDR2 reads FQNEAQ. The ends were cut back, 5 bases at V and 6 bases at J, with 6 bases in the middle. The CDR3 nucleotides are TGTGCCAGCAGCCTTTCTGATACGCAGTATTTT. It specifies CASSLSDTQYF.

This sequence joins TRBV4-1 and TRBJ2-7; D possibly corresponds to TRBD2 (6 bases). Germline CDR1 is MGHRA and CDR2 is YSYEKL. V dropped 0 bases and J dropped 4 bases, with 13 bases sitting between them. The CDR3 has 15 residues. The CDR3 region is CASSQDRGRVYEQYF. DNA of the CDR3: TGCGCCAGCAGCCAAGATCGGGGGAGAGTTTACGAGCAGTACTTC.

This sequence joins TRBV29-1 and TRBJ1-1; 7 nucleotides line up with TRBD1. Germline CDR1 and CDR2: SQVTM and ANQGSEA. V gave up 4 bases and J gave up 5 bases; unmatched junction bases: 4. The CDR3 has 12 residues. In DNA, the CDR3 is TGCAGCGTTGGGAGGGGGCTTACTGAAGCTTTCTTT. This codes for CSVGRGLTEAFF.

The chain has TRBV5-6 and TRBJ2-5; no clear D. The J call is doubtful: the DNA matches TRBJ2-7 better. The CDR3 loop spans 14 amino acids. Germline V gene sequence: CDR1 SGHDT, CDR2 YYEEEE. CDR3 region: CASSLAIAAYEQYF. CDR3 coding DNA: TGTGCCAGCAGCTTGGCCATCGCTGCCTACGAGCAGTACTTC.

This clone turned up a few times. The chain has TRBV7-9 and TRBJ1-6; D perhaps matches TRBD1 (6 bases). The CDR3 has 16 residues. Trimming cost V 1 base and J 3 bases, with 10 bases left between them. Per germline, CDR1 SEHNR and CDR2 FQNEAQ (reference sequence). The CDR3 DNA reads TGTGCCAGCAGCTTAGTTCAGGGGTTCTATAATTCACCCCTCCACTTT. As protein: CASSLVQGFYNSPLHF.

The V gene is TRBV7-2, the J gene TRBJ2-7, with 11 bases identical to TRBD2. The trim removed 1 base at V and 4 bases at J, leaving 3 bases unmatched. Germline assignment: CDR1 SGHTA and CDR2 FQGNSA. CDR3 length equals 15 residues. The CDR3 spells CASSLGTSGSYEQYF. The CDR3 DNA sequence: TGTGCCAGCAGCTTAGGTACTAGCGGGAGTTACGAGCAGTACTTC.

This chain connects TRBV4-1 to TRBJ1-2; 7 nucleotides line up with TRBD1. Looked up from germline, CDR1 is MGHRA and CDR2 is YSYEKL. The CDR3 is made up of 15 amino acids. J lost 5 bases, V lost 0 bases, and 6 bases had no gene match. The CDR3 DNA reads as TGCGCCAGCAGCCAAGATTCGAGGGGGCCGTATGGCTACACCTTC. This gives the protein CASSQDSRGPYGYTF.

CDR3 sequence: CASTRLGDNEQFF. In DNA, the CDR3 is TGTGCCAGCACTCGACTAGGCGACAATGAGCAGTTCTTC. This rearrangement joins TRBV6-6 to TRBJ2-1, with D maybe TRBD2 (6 bases). The CDR3 loop spans 13 amino acids. V lost 7 bases and J 5 bases, leaving 12 bases between the germline ends. Germline lookup yields CDR1 MNHNY and CDR2 SVGAGI (reference sequence).

This chain links TRBV5-1 with TRBJ1-4; D gene unclear. Germline values: CDR1 SGHRS, CDR2 YFSETQ. This CDR3 has 16 residues. The V end lost 4 bases, the J end lost 0 bases, and 13 bases lay between the germline ends. In nucleotides, the CDR3 is TGCGCCAGCAGCCTCTTCGGTACAGCAACTAATGAAAAACTGTTTTTT. This codes for CASSLFGTATNEKLFF.

The V and J genes are TRBV29-1 and TRBJ2-3; the D gene is possibly TRBD2 (5 bases). V shed 3 bases and J shed 9 bases, with 13 bases lying between them. The CDR3 covers 12 residues. CDR1 SQVTM and CDR2 ANQGSEA come from the germline V gene. This CDR3 is CSVDVAGPTQYF. The CDR3, as DNA: TGCAGCGTTGATGTTGCGGGTCCGACGCAGTATTTT.

Regarding this clone: Germline is not matched at one junction end, which may reflect a read error. In nucleotides, the CDR3 is TGTTCCAGCAGGCTACCTAGGGGGGGGTCCTACAATGAGCAGTTCTTC. Translation: CSSRLPRGGSYNEQFF. V usage is TRBV7-9 and J usage is TRBJ2-1, with a weak D call TRBD2 (7 bases). The CDR3 loop spans 16 amino acids. From germline, CDR1 is SEHNR and CDR2 FQNEAQ (reference sequence).

The chain combines TRBV7-2 with TRBJ2-2; 11 bases map to TRBD2. In germline, CDR1 is SGHTA, CDR2 FQGNSA. The CDR3 contains 15 residues. J was trimmed by 4 bases and V by 6 bases; bases with no gene match: 4. CDR3 sequence: CASRVAGGPTGELFF. The CDR3 DNA reads as TGTGCCAGCAGGGTAGCGGGAGGGCCCACCGGGGAGCTGTTTTTT.

This chain connects TRBV19 to TRBJ1-1; possible D gene TRBD1, 5 bases. Germline CDR1 is LNHDA and CDR2 is SQIVND (reference sequence). This CDR3 is built from 14 residues. V lost 0 bases to trimming and J lost 0 bases, with 5 bases between them. The CDR3 bases are TGTGCCAGTAGTATAGACAGGGTGAACACTGAAGCTTTCTTT. It translates to CASSIDRVNTEAFF.

The V gene is TRBV7-2, the J gene TRBJ2-3; D call uncertain. The CDR3 runs to 14 residues. Trimming removed 3 bases at V and 9 bases at J, with 16 bases between. Germline CDR1 is SGHTA and CDR2 is FQGNSA. The CDR3 spells CASSFGSWLETQYF. The CDR3 bases are TGTGCCAGCAGCTTCGGCAGCTGGCTGGAGACGCAGTATTTT.

The rearrangement uses TRBV5-6 and TRBJ1-3; no definite D call. Germline assignment: CDR1 SGHDT and CDR2 YYEEEE. The V end was cut by 2 bases, the J end by 0 bases, with 9 bases between. CDR3 length: 15 amino acids. The CDR3 nucleotides read TGTGCCAGCAGCTTAGTTCTAAACTCTGGAAACACCATATATTTT. Translated, it gives CASSLVLNSGNTIYF. Complete variable domain (other parts from reference TRBV5-6 and TRBJ1-3): DAGVTQSPTHLIKTRGQQVTLRCSPKSGHDTVSWYQQALGQGPQFIFQYYEEEERQRGNFPDRFSGHQFPNYSSELNVNALLLGDSALYLCASSLVLNSGNTIYFGEGSWLTVV.

The V gene is TRBV12-2, the J gene TRBJ1-2; TRBD1 is taken as the D call from the table, unchecked against the DNA. TRBV12-2 has pseudogene status. The length of the CDR3 is 18 residues. The CDR3 nucleotides are TGTGCAAGTCGCTTAGATAGGAAGGGACAGCTCTTATTCTATGGCTACACCTTC. It specifies CASRLDRKGQLLFYGYTF.

The genes are TRBV2 and TRBJ2-5; 7 bases line up with TRBD1. The germline V gene has CDR1 SNHLY and CDR2 FYNNEI. V dropped 7 bases and J dropped 4; count of bases not matched to a gene: 9. This CDR3 has 14 residues. As DNA, the CDR3 is TGTGCCAGCAAGAGTGACAGGGTCGTAGAGACCCAGTACTTC. Amino acids: CASKSDRVVETQYF.